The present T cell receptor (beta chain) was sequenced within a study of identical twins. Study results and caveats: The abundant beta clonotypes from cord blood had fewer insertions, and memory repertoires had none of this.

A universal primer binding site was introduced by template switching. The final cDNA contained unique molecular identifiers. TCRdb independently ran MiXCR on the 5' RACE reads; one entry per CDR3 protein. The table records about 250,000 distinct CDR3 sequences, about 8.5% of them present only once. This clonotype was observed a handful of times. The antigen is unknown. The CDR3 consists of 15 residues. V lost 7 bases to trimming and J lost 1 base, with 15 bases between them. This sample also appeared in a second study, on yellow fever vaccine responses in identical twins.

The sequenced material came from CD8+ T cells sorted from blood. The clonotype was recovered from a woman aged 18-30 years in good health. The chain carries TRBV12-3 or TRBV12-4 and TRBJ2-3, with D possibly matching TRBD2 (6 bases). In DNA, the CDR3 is TGTGCCAGCACCTCCGATTGGGAGGGCACAGATACGCAGTATTTT. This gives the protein CASTSDWEGTDTQYF.